Listed here are 18 T cell receptor beta chains from one sample, sequenced in a study of T cell repertoires in cytomegalovirus infection. TCRdb passed the reads through MiXCR, listing each CDR3 protein once. The data contain 630,000 or so distinct CDR3 sequences, roughly 26% of them singletons. The sequenced sample was CD8+ T cells from PBMCs. The source is a human donor in good health (CMV status not recorded). Some clones in this sample may be carry-over from other donors' samples.

This clonotype was detected many times. This sequence joins TRBV28 and TRBJ2-5, with 7 bases aligning to TRBD2. The CDR3 loop spans 14 amino acids. After removal of 6 bases from V and 4 bases from J, the junction contained 8 bases not matched to a gene. Germline V gives CDR1 MDHEN, CDR2 SYDVKM. CDR3 loop: CASRVSGPRETQYF. CDR3 nucleotide sequence: TGTGCCAGCAGGGTTAGCGGGCCCCGAGAGACCCAGTACTTC.

This clonotype appeared a few times. The gene calls are TRBV7-9 and TRBJ2-1; D might be TRBD1 or TRBD2, each matching 6 bases. Germline V gene sequence: CDR1 SEHNR, CDR2 FQNEAQ (reference sequence). Trimming pared 5 bases from V and 13 bases from J, leaving 15 bases between. The CDR3 has 12 amino acids. The CDR3 coding sequence is TGTGCCAGCAGCCCAACGGGGGCTAACCAGTTCTTC. This sequence encodes CASSPTGANQFF.

This clonotype was recorded a few times. This sequence joins TRBV28 and TRBJ1-4, with 8 positions matching TRBD1. CDR3 length equals 14 residues. V shed 5 bases and J 8 bases; nucleotides not matched to a gene: 7. CDR1 and CDR2 (germline): MDHEN, SYDVKM. The CDR3 nucleotides read TGTGCCAGCAGTCTCCGGACAGGGAGAGAAAAACTGTTTTTT. Translating it yields CASSLRTGREKLFF.

The chain recombines TRBV7-6 with TRBJ2-7; weak D call: TRBD1 (6 bases). The CDR3 totals 16 residues. The germline V and J ends were trimmed by 5 bases and 2 bases, with 19 bases remaining between them. Germline CDR1 SGHVS, CDR2 FNYEAQ. CDR3 in DNA: TGTGCCAGCAGCCCACTGGACAGAACGGGGACCTACGAGCAGTACGTC. Translated: CASSPLDRTGTYEQYV.

V gene TRBV14 combines with J gene TRBJ2-1, with 12 bases that match TRBD1. The germline gives CDR1 SGHDN, CDR2 FVKESK. This CDR3 is 17 amino acids long. V was clipped by 4 bases and J by 4 bases; unmatched bases: 8. The CDR3 loop is CASSRPGQGAGYNEQFF. The CDR3 bases are TGTGCCAGCAGCCGCCCGGGACAGGGGGCAGGGTACAATGAGCAGTTCTTC.

Concerning this clonotype itself: A much bigger clone sits one base away, suggesting this may be a read error. The conserved phenylalanine or tryptophan is not found at the CDR3 terminus, so this likely reflects a read error. The chain joins TRBV12-3 or TRBV12-4 to TRBJ2-3; no clear D. The CDR3 is 13 amino acids. V gave up 3 bases and J gave up 1 base, with 5 bases separating them. CDR3: CASSFPGTDTQYY. The CDR3 coding sequence is TGTGCCAGCAGTTTTCCAGGCACAGATACGCAGTATTAT.

The chain recombines TRBV20-1 with TRBJ2-5; 8 bases match TRBD2. Germline V gene sequence: CDR1 DFQATT, CDR2 SNEGSKA (reference sequence). V was clipped by 2 bases and J by 1 base; unmatched bases: 6. The CDR3 runs to 15 residues. CDR3 in DNA: TGCAGTGCTAGACATCCGGGGGGGTTCCAAGAGACCCAGTACTTC. This codes for CSARHPGGFQETQYF.

In its sample, this clonotype was seen a few times. J is TRBJ1-1 and V is TRBV28; TRBD1 might be the D (5 bases). This CDR3 is built from 17 residues. Germline V CDR1 and CDR2: MDHEN, SYDVKM. V lost 6 bases, J lost 0 bases, and 20 bases lay in between. This chain's CDR3 is CASSGRNRGTVNTEAFF. The DNA for the CDR3 is TGTGCCAGCAGCGGGAGAAATCGGGGGACTGTGAACACTGAAGCTTTCTTT.

This chain connects TRBV29-1 to TRBJ2-7, with 7 bases lining up with TRBD2. Germline V gene sequence: CDR1 SQVTM, CDR2 ANQGSEA. Unmatched junction bases numbered 8, after V lost 6 bases and J lost 3 bases. The CDR3 covers 13 residues. The CDR3 region has the DNA TGCAGCGTAACGGGGGGACGGGACTACGAGCAGTACTTC. It yields the protein CSVTGGRDYEQYF.

V usage is TRBV5-6 and J usage is TRBJ2-3; 8 bases are a match to TRBD2. This CDR3 region has 16 residues. Germline V gene lookup returns CDR1 SGHDT and CDR2 YYEEEE. V shed 2 bases and J 2 bases; nucleotides not matched to a gene: 7. CDR3 region: CASSFWERGNTDTQYF. CDR3 in DNA: TGTGCCAGCAGCTTCTGGGAGCGGGGGAACACAGATACGCAGTATTTT.

This clonotype was counted ten times or more. The chain couples TRBV12-3 or TRBV12-4 to TRBJ1-2, with unresolved D. This CDR3 has 13 amino acids. V lost 3 bases and J lost 7, with 12 bases in between. The CDR3 region is CASSFARGRGYTF. The CDR3 DNA reads TGTGCCAGCAGTTTCGCCCGGGGTCGTGGCTACACCTTC.

This sequence joins TRBV7-2 and TRBJ2-3; D is perhaps TRBD1 (6 bases). CDR1 and CDR2 (germline): SGHTA, FQGNSA. Trimming stripped 4 bases from V and 2 bases from J, with 13 bases between. This CDR3 is 15 amino acids long. CDR3 sequence: CASSSGVSFTDTQYF. In DNA form, the CDR3 reads TGTGCCAGCAGCTCAGGGGTGTCCTTCACAGATACGCAGTATTTT.

This clonotype was observed at least ten times. This rearrangement joins TRBV7-2 to TRBJ2-1; TRBD2 aligns across 13 bases. Trimming removed 4 bases from V and 0 bases from J; junction bases left unmatched: 6. Per the germline V gene, CDR1 is SGHTA and CDR2 is FQGNSA. The CDR3 is made up of 18 amino acids. This chain's CDR3 is CASSSTTSGGSSYNEQFF. The CDR3 DNA sequence: TGTGCCAGCAGCTCTACGACTAGCGGGGGGAGCTCCTACAATGAGCAGTTCTTC.

The chain joins TRBV27 to TRBJ2-3; possible D gene TRBD2, 5 bases. V was cut by 2 bases and J by 5 bases, with 8 bases left in between. CDR1 is MNHEY, CDR2 SMNVEV, per germline (reference sequence). The CDR3 is 13 amino acids. The CDR3 region has the DNA TGTGCCAGCAGTTTAATGGGAGTAGATACGCAGTATTTT. This translates into CASSLMGVDTQYF.

This clonotype appeared many times. The rearrangement joins TRBV29-1 to TRBJ2-7; the match to TRBD1 covers 8 bases. With 1 base clipped from V and 2 bases from J, the junction kept 4 bases outside the gene matches. Germline V gene lookup returns CDR1 SQVTM and CDR2 ANQGSEA. The CDR3 has 14 residues. DNA for the CDR3: TGCAGCGTTGAAGGGGACAGGCTACCCTACGAGCAGTACTTC. Protein sequence: CSVEGDRLPYEQYF.

V usage is TRBV7-6 and J usage is TRBJ1-1, with unresolved D. The germline gives CDR1 SGHVS, CDR2 FNYEAQ. The CDR3 has 13 residues. Trimming cost V 1 base and J 8 bases, with 11 bases left between them. The CDR3 DNA is TGTGCCAGCAGCTTAGGTTTAGGCCGGGAAGCTTTCTTT. This codes for CASSLGLGREAFF.

This clonotype was picked up a small number of times. This chain connects TRBV27 to TRBJ2-7; D not resolved. Trimming took 3 bases from V and 3 from J, leaving 12 bases between them. The CDR3 covers 14 residues. The V gene's germline CDR1 is MNHEY and CDR2 SMNVEV (reference sequence). The CDR3 DNA reads as TGTGCCAGCAGTTTCGTCGCAGGACGCTACGAGCAGTACTTC. It encodes CASSFVAGRYEQYF.

This clonotype was picked up many times. The V gene is TRBV7-3, the J gene TRBJ2-2, with 7 bases that match TRBD2. The CDR3 loop spans 14 amino acids. V lost 3 bases to trimming and J lost 7 bases; unmatched junction nucleotides: 5. Germline lookup yields CDR1 SGHTA and CDR2 FQGTGA. CDR3 protein: CASSFPASGGELFF. Written as DNA, the CDR3 is TGTGCCAGCAGCTTCCCGGCTAGCGGCGGGGAGCTGTTTTTT.